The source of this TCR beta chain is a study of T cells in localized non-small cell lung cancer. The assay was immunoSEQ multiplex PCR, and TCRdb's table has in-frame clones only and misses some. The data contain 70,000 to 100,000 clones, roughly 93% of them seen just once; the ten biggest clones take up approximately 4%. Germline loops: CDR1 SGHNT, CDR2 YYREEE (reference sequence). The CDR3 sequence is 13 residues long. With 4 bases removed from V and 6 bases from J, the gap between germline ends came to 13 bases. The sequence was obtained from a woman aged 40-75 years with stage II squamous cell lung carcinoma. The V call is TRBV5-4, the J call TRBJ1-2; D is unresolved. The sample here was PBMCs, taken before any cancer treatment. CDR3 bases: TGTGCCAGCAGCCCCACGGGGAGCGATGGCTACACCTTC. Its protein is CASSPTGSDGYTF. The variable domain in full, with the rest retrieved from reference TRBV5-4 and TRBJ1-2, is ETGVTQSPTHLIKTRGQQVTLRCSSQSGHNTVSWYQQALGQGPQFIFQYYREEENGRGNFPPRFSGLQFPNYSSELNVNALELDDSALYLCASSPTGSDGYTFGSGTRLTVV.